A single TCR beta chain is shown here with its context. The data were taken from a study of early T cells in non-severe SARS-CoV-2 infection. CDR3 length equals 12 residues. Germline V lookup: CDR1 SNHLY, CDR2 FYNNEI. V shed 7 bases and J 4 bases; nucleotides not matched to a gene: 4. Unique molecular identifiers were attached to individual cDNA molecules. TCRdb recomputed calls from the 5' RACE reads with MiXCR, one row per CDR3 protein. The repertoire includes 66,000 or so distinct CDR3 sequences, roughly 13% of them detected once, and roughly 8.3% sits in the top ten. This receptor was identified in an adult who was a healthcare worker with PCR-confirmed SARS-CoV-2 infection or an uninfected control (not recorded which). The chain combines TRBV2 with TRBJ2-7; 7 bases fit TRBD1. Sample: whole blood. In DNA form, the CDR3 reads TGTGCCAGCATGGGGACAGAATACGAGCAGTACTTC. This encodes CASMGTEYEQYF.